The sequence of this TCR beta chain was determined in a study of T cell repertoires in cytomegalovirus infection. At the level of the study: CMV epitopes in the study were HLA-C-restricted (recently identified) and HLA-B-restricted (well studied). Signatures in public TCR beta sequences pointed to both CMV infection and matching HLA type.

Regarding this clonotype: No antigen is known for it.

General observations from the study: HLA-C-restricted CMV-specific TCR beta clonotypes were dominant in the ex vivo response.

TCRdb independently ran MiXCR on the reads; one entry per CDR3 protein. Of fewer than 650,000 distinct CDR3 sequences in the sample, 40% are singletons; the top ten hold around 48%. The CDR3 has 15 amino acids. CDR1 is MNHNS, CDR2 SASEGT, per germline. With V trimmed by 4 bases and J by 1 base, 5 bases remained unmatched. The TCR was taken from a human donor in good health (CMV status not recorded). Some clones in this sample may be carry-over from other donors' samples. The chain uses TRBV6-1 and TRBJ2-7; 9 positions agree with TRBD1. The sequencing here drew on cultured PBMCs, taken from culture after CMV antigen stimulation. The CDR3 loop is CASSAGQGLSYEQYF. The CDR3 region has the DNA TGTGCCAGCAGTGCCGGACAGGGGCTTTCCTACGAGCAGTACTTC.